This TCR beta chain comes out of a study of blood T cell repertoires in COVID-19. Across the whole study: The origin of the acute and convalescent COVID-19 samples was the United States, Italy and Spain. The analysed material was cDNA or gDNA that came from T cells, B-cell-depleted T cells, or PBMCs.

Per the study methods: Amplification of reference gene primers was used by the study to estimate nucleated cell counts. Clones were sequenced by immunoSEQ multiplex PCR, and TCRdb holds only the in-frame ones, with some missing. The DNA was the basis for D and trimming; V, J and clone size are from that table. Seen here are about 240,000 clones, about 86% observed once, and the top ten hold 3% to 3.5%. Losses at the gene ends were 0 bases for V and 8 bases for J; bases not matched to a gene: 7. The CDR3 length is 14 residues. CDR1 is SGHNT, CDR2 YYREEE, per germline (reference sequence). The receptor's source is a woman in her thirties who had recovered from COVID-19. The V gene is TRBV5-4, the J gene TRBJ1-2, with 7 bases matching TRBD1. The source material was peripheral blood. Here the CDR3 DNA reads TGTGCCAGCAGCTTGGCTCCCGACAGGGACGGCTACACCTTC. Its protein product is CASSLAPDRDGYTF.